This T cell receptor beta chain was identified during a study of blood T cells in healthy people across ages. PCR was performed a second time for about 7 to 11 cycles using a sample-barcoded 5' primer and a J-beta primer mix. The template-switch adaptor, which had 12 random nucleotides, put a tag on each cDNA molecule. TCRdb reprocessed the 5' RACE reads with MiXCR, giving one entry per CDR3 protein. The table includes under 1,000,000 distinct CDR3 sequences, more than 35% detected once. This CDR3 comprises 17 residues. Those donating, healthy Caucasian individuals from Russia, were aged roughly 6 to 100.

Sequencing input: blood. V gene TRBV21-1 combines with J gene TRBJ2-3; TRBD1, as called in the table, went unchecked against the DNA. TRBV21-1 is tagged as a pseudogene. This receptor was obtained from a man at least 80 years old in good health. The CDR3 coding sequence is TGTGCCAGCAGCAAAGCGCTTCGAGGGAGCGGCGCAGATACGCAGTATTTT. This encodes CASSKALRGSGADTQYF.